This TCR beta chain stems from a study of blood T cell repertoires in COVID-19 (dated by TCRdb to the early 2020s). For the study in its entirety: Collaborator samples came from the United States, Italy and Spain and covered acute and convalescent phases of COVID-19. The material from the prospective study consisted of cDNA or gDNA derived from T cells, B-cell-depleted T cells, or PBMCs. Subjects who had been exposed to COVID-19, were actively infected with it, or had recovered from it provided the deeply sampled blood TCRbeta repertoires that made up the dataset. The repertoires were made available in a free public database intended to serve as a resource for research on the immune response to SARS-CoV-2. The samples were drawn from two sources: the first 160 participants of the ongoing ImmuneRACE study, and about 1,300 subjects contributed by 6 global collaborators. Sample metadata almost always included a de-identified subject ID, COVID-19 status, age in years and sex. Where HLA class I and class II types were available, the types were taken from metadata supplied by the sample provider, not from assay-based typing.

What the study reported, not specific to this receptor: Clinical and demographic metadata were provided uncurated, with the amount varying by source and participant.

V ends up 3 bases short and J 6 bases short, with an unmatched junction base count of 5. CDR1 and CDR2, looked up from the germline V gene, are KGHSH and LQKENI. Counted from cysteine to phenylalanine, this CDR3 has 14 amino acids. Solely the CDR3 DNA is kept, with 42 bases framed from the first base. The immunoSEQ Assay, a bias-controlled multiplex PCR, was used to amplify TCRbeta CDR3 regions from genomic DNA. Processing in the source paper ran as follows. Nucleated cell counts per sample were estimated from amplification of reference gene primers within the assay. Sequence reads were collapsed and filtered to measure the absolute abundance of every unique TCRbeta CDR3 rearrangement. For each sample, productive Simpson clonality was calculated by taking the square root of Simpson's diversity index across productive rearrangements. In TCRdb, the immuneACCESS table is reduced to in-frame sequences with V and J assigned. These tables do not hold every clone; where another copy was compared, an unresolved V gene accounts for under half, and the others remain unexplained. V and J calls and clone size come straight from that table; D and trimming were deduced from the DNA. Across this sample there are tens of thousands of clones, with roughly 80% seen only once. The ten largest clonotypes hold roughly 14% of the sample.

Whole blood was collected in K2EDTA tubes by collaborating institutions according to the institutions' own protocols. For TCRbeta analysis, collaborators shipped samples as frozen whole blood, isolated PBMCs, or DNA extracted from either of those sample types. Comments on this clone: The antigen it recognizes is unknown. The input lacks base qualities; no much larger clone sits a single base away.

This receptor was identified in a man older than 75 with active or convalescent COVID-19. The chain was built from TRBV18 and TRBJ1-1, with 9 junctional bases fitting TRBD1. Input material: peripheral blood. Here is the DNA: TGTGCCAGCTCACCGGGACAGGGCCTCGCTGAAGCTTTCTTT. This is translated as CASSPGQGLAEAFF.